The T cell receptor beta chain under discussion was sequenced for a study of blood T cell repertoires in COVID-19. About the research overall: Some COVID-19 samples were acute and others convalescent; all came from the United States, Italy and Spain. Sample material is recorded as cDNA or gDNA derived from T cells, B-cell-depleted T cells, or PBMCs.

Trimming left V 3 bases short and J 7 bases short, with 10 bases between. CDR3 length equals 13 residues. Germline V lookup: CDR1 MNHEY, CDR2 SMNVEV (reference sequence). Seattle participants joined during active infection and were tracked over time. Under the authors' procedure: Estimation of nucleated cell counts relied on the amplification of reference gene primers. Clones were read by immunoSEQ multiplex PCR, and TCRdb kept only the in-frame ones, dropping some. V and J calls and clone size are given by that table; D and trimming were obtained from the DNA. The table has approximately 230,000 clones, 88% seen once.

V is TRBV27 and J is TRBJ1-5, with a possible D match to TRBD1 (5 bases). The sequenced sample was peripheral blood. The origin of this receptor is a woman aged 25 to 39 with COVID-19, enrolled during active disease. The CDR3 here is CASSFQKGQPQHF. The CDR3 DNA sequence: TGTGCCAGCAGTTTCCAGAAGGGGCAGCCCCAGCATTTT.